This T cell receptor (beta chain) was observed in a study of blood T cell repertoires in COVID-19 (dated by TCRdb to 2018 to 2021). As for the study more broadly: Collaborator samples came from the United States, Italy and Spain and covered acute and convalescent phases of COVID-19. Deeply sampled blood TCRbeta repertoires from subjects exposed to, actively infected with, or recovered from COVID-19 were included in the dataset. The samples were drawn from the first 160 participants of the ongoing ImmuneRACE study and from over 950 subjects provided by 6 global collaborators. The prospective study material was composed of cDNA or gDNA derived from T cells, B-cell-depleted T cells, or PBMCs. Where available, HLA class I and class II types were taken from metadata supplied by the sample provider and were not determined by assay-based typing. Sample metadata almost always included a de-identified subject ID, COVID-19 status, age in years and sex. The repertoires were released in a freely available public database meant as a resource for research on the immune response to SARS-CoV-2.

The CDR3 numbers 13 residues from cysteine through phenylalanine. Only the CDR3 DNA is retained, 39 bases long and in frame from the first base. CDR1 SEHNR and CDR2 FQNEAQ are derived from the germline V gene (reference sequence). The junction carries 9 bases between V and J, which are trimmed by 1 base and 6 bases respectively. In Seattle, one collaborating source enrolled patients while the infection was active and tracked those patients longitudinally over the course of disease. Whole blood was collected in K2EDTA tubes by collaborating institutions according to the institutions' own protocols. For TCRbeta analysis, collaborator samples were shipped as frozen whole blood, as isolated PBMCs, or as DNA extracted from either sample type. TCRbeta CDR3 regions were amplified from genomic DNA using the immunoSEQ Assay, a bias-controlled multiplex PCR. In the authors' own workflow: Within the assay, amplification of reference gene primers was used to estimate how many nucleated cells each sample contained. Sequence reads were collapsed and filtered to measure the absolute abundance of every unique TCRbeta CDR3 rearrangement. For each sample, productive Simpson clonality was calculated by taking the square root of Simpson's diversity index across productive rearrangements. Sourced from immuneACCESS, this table was stored by TCRdb with only in-frame sequences that have V and J called. A share of the clones is absent; for the studies checked, an unresolved V gene accounts for under half, and the remainder has no known explanation. The D gene and trimming were derived from the DNA, and the V and J assignments and clone size from that table. This sample lists under 50,000 clones; 70% to 90% were detected once. The top ten constitute roughly 4.7% of the sample.

With regard to this clone: The antigen it binds to is not known. No base qualities exist here, and no much larger clone lies one base off it.

Paper-wide results and their limitations: Clinical and demographic metadata were provided uncurated, with the amount varying by source and participant.

The origin of this receptor is a man in his 60s with COVID-19, enrolled during active disease. The receptor chain draws on TRBV7-9 and TRBJ1-2; the D gene is perhaps TRBD1, from 5 matching bases. Material for sequencing was peripheral blood. The nucleotide sequence reads TGTGCCAGCAGCTTAGAATACAGGAATGGCTACACCTTC. Its translation is CASSLEYRNGYTF.